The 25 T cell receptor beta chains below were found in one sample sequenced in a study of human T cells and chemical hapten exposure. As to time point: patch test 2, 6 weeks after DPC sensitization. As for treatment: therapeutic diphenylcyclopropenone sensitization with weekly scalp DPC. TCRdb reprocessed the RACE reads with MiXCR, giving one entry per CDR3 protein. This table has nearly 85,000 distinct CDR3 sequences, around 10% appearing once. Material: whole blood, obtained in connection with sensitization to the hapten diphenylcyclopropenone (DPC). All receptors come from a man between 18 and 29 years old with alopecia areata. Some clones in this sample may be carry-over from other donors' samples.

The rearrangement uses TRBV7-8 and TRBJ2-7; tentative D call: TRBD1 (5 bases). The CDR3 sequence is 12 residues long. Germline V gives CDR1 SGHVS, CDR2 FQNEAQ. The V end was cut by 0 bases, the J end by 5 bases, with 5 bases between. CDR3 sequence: CASSLAGHEQYF. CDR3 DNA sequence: TGTGCCAGCAGCTTAGCGGGGCACGAGCAGTACTTC.

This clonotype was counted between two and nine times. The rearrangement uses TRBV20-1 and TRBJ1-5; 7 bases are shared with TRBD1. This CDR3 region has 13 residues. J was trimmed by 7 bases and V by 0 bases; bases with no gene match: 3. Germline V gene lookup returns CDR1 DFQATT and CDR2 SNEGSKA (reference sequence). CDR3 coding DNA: TGCAGTGCTAGAGATAAGGGGGCCCAGCCCCAGCATTTT. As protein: CSARDKGAQPQHF.

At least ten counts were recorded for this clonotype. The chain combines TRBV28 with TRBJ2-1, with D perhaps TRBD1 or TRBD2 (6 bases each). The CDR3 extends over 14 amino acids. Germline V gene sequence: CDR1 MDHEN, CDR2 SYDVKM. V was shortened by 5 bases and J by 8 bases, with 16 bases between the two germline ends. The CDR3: CASSKGGLPHEQFF. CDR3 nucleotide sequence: TGTGCCAGCAGTAAAGGGGGGCTCCCCCATGAGCAGTTCTTC.

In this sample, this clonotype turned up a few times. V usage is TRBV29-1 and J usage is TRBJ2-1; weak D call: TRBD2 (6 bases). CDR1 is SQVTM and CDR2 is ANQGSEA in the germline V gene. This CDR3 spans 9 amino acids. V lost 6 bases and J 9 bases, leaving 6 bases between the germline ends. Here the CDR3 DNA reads TGCAGCGTGGGAGGTGAGCAGTTCTTC. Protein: CSVGGEQFF.

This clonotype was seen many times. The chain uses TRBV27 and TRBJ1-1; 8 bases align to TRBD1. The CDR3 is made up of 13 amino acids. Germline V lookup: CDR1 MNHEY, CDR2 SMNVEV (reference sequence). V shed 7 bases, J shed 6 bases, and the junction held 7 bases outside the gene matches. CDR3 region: CASTSRGLPEAFF. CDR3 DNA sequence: TGTGCCAGCACGTCCAGGGGGCTTCCTGAAGCTTTCTTT.

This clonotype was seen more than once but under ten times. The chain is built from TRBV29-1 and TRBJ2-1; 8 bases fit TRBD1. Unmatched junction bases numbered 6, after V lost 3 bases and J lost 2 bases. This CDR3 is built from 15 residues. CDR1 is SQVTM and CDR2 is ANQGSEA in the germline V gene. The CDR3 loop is CSVDVMDRAYNEQFF. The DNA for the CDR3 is TGCAGCGTTGACGTAATGGACAGGGCCTACAATGAGCAGTTCTTC.

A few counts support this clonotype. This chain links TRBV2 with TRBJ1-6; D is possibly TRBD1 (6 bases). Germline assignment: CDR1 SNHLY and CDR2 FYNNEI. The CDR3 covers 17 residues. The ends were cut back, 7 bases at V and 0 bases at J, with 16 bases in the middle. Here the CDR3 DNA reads TGTGCCAGCATCGGGACATTTCTAAGCTCCTATAATTCACCCCTCCACTTT. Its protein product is CASIGTFLSSYNSPLHF.

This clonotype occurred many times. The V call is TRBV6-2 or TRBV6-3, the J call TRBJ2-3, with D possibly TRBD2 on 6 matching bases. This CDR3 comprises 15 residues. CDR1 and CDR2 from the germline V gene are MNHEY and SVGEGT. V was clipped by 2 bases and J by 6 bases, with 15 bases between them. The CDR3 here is CASSYEAAGSDTQYF. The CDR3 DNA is TGTGCCAGCAGTTACGAGGCGGCGGGGTCTGATACGCAGTATTTT.

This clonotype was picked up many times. CDR3 in DNA: TGCAGCTCTGGTTTCGGTTTGAACACTGAAGCTTTCTTT. Amino acid sequence: CSSGFGLNTEAFF. This chain links TRBV29-1 with TRBJ1-1; no clear D. In germline, CDR1 is SQVTM, CDR2 ANQGSEA. Trimming cost V 8 bases and J 0 bases, with 13 bases left between them. The CDR3 length is 13 residues.

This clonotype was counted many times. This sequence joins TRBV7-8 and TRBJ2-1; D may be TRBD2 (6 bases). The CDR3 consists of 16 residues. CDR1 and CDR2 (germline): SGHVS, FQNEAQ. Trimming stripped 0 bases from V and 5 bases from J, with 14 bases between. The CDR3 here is CASSLAQGTYNNEQFF. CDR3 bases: TGTGCCAGCAGCTTAGCGCAAGGGACTTACAACAATGAGCAGTTCTTC. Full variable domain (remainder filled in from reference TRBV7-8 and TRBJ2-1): GAGVSQSPRYKVAKRGQDVALRCDPISGHVSLFWYQQALGQGPEFLTYFQNEAQLDKSGLPSDRFFAERPEGSVSTLKIQRTQQEDSAVYLCASSLAQGTYNNEQFFGPGTRLTVL.

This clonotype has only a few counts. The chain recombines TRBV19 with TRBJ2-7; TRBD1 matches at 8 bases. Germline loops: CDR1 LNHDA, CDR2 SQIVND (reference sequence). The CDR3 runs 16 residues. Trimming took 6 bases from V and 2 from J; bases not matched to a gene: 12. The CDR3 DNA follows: TGTGCCAGTAGGTTGACAGGGGCTTCCGGCGCCTACGAGCAGTACTTC. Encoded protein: CASRLTGASGAYEQYF.

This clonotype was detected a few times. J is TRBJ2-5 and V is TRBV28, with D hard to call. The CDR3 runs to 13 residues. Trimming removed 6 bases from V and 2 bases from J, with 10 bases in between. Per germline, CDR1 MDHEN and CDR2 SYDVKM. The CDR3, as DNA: TGTGCCAGCAGCCCTCCCGGACAAGAGACCCAGTACTTC. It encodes CASSPPGQETQYF.

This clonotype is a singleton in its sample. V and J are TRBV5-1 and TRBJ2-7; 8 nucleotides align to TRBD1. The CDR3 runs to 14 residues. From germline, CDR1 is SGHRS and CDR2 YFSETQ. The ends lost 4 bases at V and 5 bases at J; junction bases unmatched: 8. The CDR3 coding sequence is TGCGCCAGCAGCCGCTGGGACAGGATAAACGAGCAGTACTTC. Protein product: CASSRWDRINEQYF.

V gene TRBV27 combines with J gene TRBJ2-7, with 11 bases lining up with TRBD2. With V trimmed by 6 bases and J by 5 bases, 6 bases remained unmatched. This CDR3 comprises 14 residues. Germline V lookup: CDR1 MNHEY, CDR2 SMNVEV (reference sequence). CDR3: CASSGVAGGHEQYF. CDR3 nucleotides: TGTGCCAGCAGCGGAGTAGCGGGGGGGCACGAGCAGTACTTC.

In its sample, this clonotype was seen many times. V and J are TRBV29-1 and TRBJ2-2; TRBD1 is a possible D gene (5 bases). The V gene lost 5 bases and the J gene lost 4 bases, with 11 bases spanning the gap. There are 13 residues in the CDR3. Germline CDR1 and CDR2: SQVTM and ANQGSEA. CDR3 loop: CSVRRQGTGELFF. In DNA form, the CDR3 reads TGCAGCGTTCGAAGGCAGGGCACCGGGGAGCTGTTTTTT.

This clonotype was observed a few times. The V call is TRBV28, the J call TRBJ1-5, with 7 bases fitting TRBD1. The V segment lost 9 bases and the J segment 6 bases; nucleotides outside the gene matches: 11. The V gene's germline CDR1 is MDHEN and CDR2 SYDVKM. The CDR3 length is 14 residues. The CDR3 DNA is TGTGCCAGTTATACACAGGGGTGGCTTCAGCCCCAGCATTTT. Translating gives CASYTQGWLQPQHF. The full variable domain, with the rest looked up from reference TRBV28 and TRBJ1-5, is DVKVTQSSRYLVKRTGEKVFLECVQDMDHENMFWYRQDPGLGLRLIYFSYDVKMKEKGDIPEGYSVSREKKERFSLILESASTNQTSMYLCASYTQGWLQPQHFGDGTRLSIL.

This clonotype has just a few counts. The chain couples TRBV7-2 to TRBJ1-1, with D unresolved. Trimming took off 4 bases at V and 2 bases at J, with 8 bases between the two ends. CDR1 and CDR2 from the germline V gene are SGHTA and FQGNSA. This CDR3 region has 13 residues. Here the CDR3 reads CASSSQRNTEAFF. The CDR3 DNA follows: TGTGCCAGCAGCTCGCAACGAAACACTGAAGCTTTCTTT.

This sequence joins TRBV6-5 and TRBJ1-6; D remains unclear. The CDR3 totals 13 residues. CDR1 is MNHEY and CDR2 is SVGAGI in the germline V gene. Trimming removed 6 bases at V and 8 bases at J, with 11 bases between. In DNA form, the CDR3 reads TGTGCCAGCAGCACCCAGCCGTATTCACCCCTCCACTTT. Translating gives CASSTQPYSPLHF.

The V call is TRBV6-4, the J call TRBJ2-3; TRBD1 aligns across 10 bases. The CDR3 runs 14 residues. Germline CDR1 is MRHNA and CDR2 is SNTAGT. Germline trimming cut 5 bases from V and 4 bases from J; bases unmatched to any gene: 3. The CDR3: CASSPGTGADTQYF. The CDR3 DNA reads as TGTGCCAGCAGTCCCGGGACAGGGGCAGATACGCAGTATTTT.

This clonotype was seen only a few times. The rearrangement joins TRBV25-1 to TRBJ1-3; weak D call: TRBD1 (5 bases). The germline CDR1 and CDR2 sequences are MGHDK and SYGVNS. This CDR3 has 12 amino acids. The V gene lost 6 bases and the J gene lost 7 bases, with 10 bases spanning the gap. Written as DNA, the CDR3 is TGTGCCAGCAGAAGCGCAGGGAACACCATATATTTT. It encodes CASRSAGNTIYF.

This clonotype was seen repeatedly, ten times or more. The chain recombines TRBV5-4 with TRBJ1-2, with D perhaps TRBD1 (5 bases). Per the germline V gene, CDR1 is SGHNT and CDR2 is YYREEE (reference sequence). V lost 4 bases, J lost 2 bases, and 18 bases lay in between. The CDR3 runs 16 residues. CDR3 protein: CASSASPGTGNYGYTF. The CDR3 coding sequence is TGTGCCAGCAGCGCCTCCCCCGGGACGGGGAACTATGGCTACACCTTC.

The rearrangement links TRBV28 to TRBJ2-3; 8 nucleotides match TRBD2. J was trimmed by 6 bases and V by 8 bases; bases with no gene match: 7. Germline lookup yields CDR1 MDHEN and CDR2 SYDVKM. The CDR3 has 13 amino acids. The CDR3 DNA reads TGTGCCAGCCGACGGGGGGGCTCTGATACGCAGTATTTT. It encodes CASRRGGSDTQYF. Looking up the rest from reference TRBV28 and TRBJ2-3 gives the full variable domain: DVKVTQSSRYLVKRTGEKVFLECVQDMDHENMFWYRQDPGLGLRLIYFSYDVKMKEKGDIPEGYSVSREKKERFSLILESASTNQTSMYLCASRRGGSDTQYFGPGTRLTVL.

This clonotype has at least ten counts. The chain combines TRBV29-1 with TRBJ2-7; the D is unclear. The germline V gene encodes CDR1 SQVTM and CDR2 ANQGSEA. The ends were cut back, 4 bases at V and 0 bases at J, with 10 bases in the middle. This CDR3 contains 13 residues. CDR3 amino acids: CSVAGRYSYEQYF. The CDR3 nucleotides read TGCAGCGTTGCTGGGCGGTACTCCTACGAGCAGTACTTC.

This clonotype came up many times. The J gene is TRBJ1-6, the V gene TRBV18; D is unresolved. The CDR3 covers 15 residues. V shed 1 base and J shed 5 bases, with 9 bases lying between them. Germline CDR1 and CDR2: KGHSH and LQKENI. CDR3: CASSPQGQNNSPLHF. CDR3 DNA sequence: TGTGCCAGCTCACCACAGGGCCAGAATAATTCACCCCTCCACTTT.

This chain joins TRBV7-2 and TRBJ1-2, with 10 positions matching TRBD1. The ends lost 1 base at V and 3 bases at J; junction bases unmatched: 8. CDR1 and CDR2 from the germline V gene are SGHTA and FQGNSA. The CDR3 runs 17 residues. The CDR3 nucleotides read TGTGCCAGCAGCTTAGAGCAAAGACAGGGGGCCGACTATGGCTACACCTTC. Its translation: CASSLEQRQGADYGYTF. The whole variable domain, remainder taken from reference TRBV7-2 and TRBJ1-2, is GAGVSQSPSNKVTEKGKDVELRCDPISGHTALYWYRQSLGQGLEFLIYFQGNSAPDKSGLPSDRFSAERTGGSVSTLTIQRTQQEDSAVYLCASSLEQRQGADYGYTFGSGTRLTVV.